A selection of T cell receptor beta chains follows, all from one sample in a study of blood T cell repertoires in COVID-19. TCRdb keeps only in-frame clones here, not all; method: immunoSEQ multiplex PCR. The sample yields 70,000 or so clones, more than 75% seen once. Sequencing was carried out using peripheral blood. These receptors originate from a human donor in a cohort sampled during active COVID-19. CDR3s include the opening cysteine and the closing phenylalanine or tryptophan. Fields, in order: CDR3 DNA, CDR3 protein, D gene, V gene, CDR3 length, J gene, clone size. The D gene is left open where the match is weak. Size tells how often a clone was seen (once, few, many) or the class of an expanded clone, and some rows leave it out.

cdr3_nt: TGCGCCAGCAGCCATCCCGGGACTAGCGGATCAAATGAGCAGTTCTTC; cdr3_aa: CASSHPGTSGSNEQFF; d_call: TRBD2; v_call: TRBV4-1; cdr3_length: 16; j_call: TRBJ2-1; clone_size: .
cdr3_nt: TGTGCCATCAGTGAGTCTGGGTGGGCTCAGCCCCAGCATTTT; cdr3_aa: CAISESGWAQPQHF; d_call: .; v_call: TRBV10-3; cdr3_length: 14; j_call: TRBJ1-5; clone_size: .
cdr3_nt: TGTGCCAGCAGGCGGACAGGGGGCACGAACACCGGGGAGCTGTTTTTT; cdr3_aa: CASRRTGGTNTGELFF; d_call: TRBD1; v_call: TRBV2; cdr3_length: 16; j_call: TRBJ2-2; clone_size: .
cdr3_nt: TGTGCCAGCAGTTGGACAATCAACAATCAGCCCCAGCATTTT; cdr3_aa: CASSWTINNQPQHF; d_call: .; v_call: TRBV2; cdr3_length: 14; j_call: TRBJ1-5; clone_size: .
cdr3_nt: TGCGCCAGCAGCGCCATCGGGACAGGGATTACGGAGCAGTACTTC; cdr3_aa: CASSAIGTGITEQYF; d_call: TRBD1; v_call: TRBV5-1; cdr3_length: 15; j_call: TRBJ2-7; clone_size: .
cdr3_nt: TGCGCCAGCAGCCCGCTAGCCAGTTCACCTGAGCAGTTCTTC; cdr3_aa: CASSPLASSPEQFF; d_call: .; v_call: TRBV5-1; cdr3_length: 14; j_call: TRBJ2-1; clone_size: .
cdr3_nt: TGTGCCAGCAGTTTATGGGGGACTAGAACGGGGAGCTCCTACGAGCAGTACTTC; cdr3_aa: CASSLWGTRTGSSYEQYF; d_call: TRBD2; v_call: TRBV27; cdr3_length: 18; j_call: TRBJ2-7; clone_size: .
cdr3_nt: TGTGCCACCGAGGGGGGGGACTCAGATACGCAGTATTTT; cdr3_aa: CATEGGDSDTQYF; d_call: .; v_call: TRBV24-1; cdr3_length: 13; j_call: TRBJ2-3; clone_size: .
cdr3_nt: TGTGCCAGCAGAAATACAGGGGGGGGCTCTGGGGCCAACGTCCTGACTTTC; cdr3_aa: CASRNTGGGSGANVLTF; d_call: .; v_call: TRBV2; cdr3_length: 17; j_call: TRBJ2-6; clone_size: few
cdr3_nt: TGTGCCAGCAGCACCTGGGGACTAGCCTATGAGCAGTTCTTC; cdr3_aa: CASSTWGLAYEQFF; d_call: TRBD2; v_call: TRBV11-3; cdr3_length: 14; j_call: TRBJ2-1; clone_size: once
cdr3_nt: TGTGCCAGCAGTGACGGGCCCGACAGAAGGACCGGGGAGCTGTTTTTT; cdr3_aa: CASSDGPDRRTGELFF; d_call: .; v_call: TRBV6-4; cdr3_length: 16; j_call: TRBJ2-2; clone_size: .
cdr3_nt: TGTGCCAGCTCACCACTAACAGGGTTGGATGGCTACACCTTC; cdr3_aa: CASSPLTGLDGYTF; d_call: .; v_call: TRBV18; cdr3_length: 14; j_call: TRBJ1-2; clone_size: few
cdr3_nt: TGTGCCAGCAGCTTCTCGAGTATGCAACCCCTCCACTTT; cdr3_aa: CASSFSSMQPLHF; d_call: .; v_call: TRBV7-6; cdr3_length: 13; j_call: TRBJ1-6; clone_size: .
cdr3_nt: TGTGCCAGTAGAAGACAGGGGGCGTACCAAGAGACCCAGTACTTC; cdr3_aa: CASRRQGAYQETQYF; d_call: TRBD1; v_call: TRBV19; cdr3_length: 15; j_call: TRBJ2-5; clone_size: once
cdr3_nt: TGTGCCAGCAGCCCACCCCGGCGGGGCAGCTCGATGAACACTGAAGCTTTCTTT; cdr3_aa: CASSPPRRGSSMNTEAFF; d_call: .; v_call: TRBV7-9; cdr3_length: 18; j_call: TRBJ1-1; clone_size: once
cdr3_nt: TGTGCCAGCAGTTTCCCACAGGACACCGGGGAGCTGTTTTTT; cdr3_aa: CASSFPQDTGELFF; d_call: .; v_call: TRBV28; cdr3_length: 14; j_call: TRBJ2-2; clone_size: .
cdr3_nt: TGTGCCAGCAGTGAAGGGCAGGGTTTCCAGCCCCAGCATTTT; cdr3_aa: CASSEGQGFQPQHF; d_call: .; v_call: TRBV2; cdr3_length: 14; j_call: TRBJ1-5; clone_size: few
cdr3_nt: TGCGCCAGCAGCTTGTCGGGAGGTGGCTACACCTTC; cdr3_aa: CASSLSGGGYTF; d_call: .; v_call: TRBV5-1; cdr3_length: 12; j_call: TRBJ1-2; clone_size: .
cdr3_nt: TGTGCCAGCAGCTTTACCGCGACAGGGGCCAGCTCCTACGAGCAGTACTTC; cdr3_aa: CASSFTATGASSYEQYF; d_call: TRBD1; v_call: TRBV7-8; cdr3_length: 17; j_call: TRBJ2-7; clone_size: .
cdr3_nt: TGTGCTAGTGGTGGGCCCGGGCGGGGAGGATTGGTTAACTATGGCTACACCTTC; cdr3_aa: CASGGPGRGGLVNYGYTF; d_call: .; v_call: TRBV12-5; cdr3_length: 18; j_call: TRBJ1-2; clone_size: .
cdr3_nt: TGTGCCAGCAGCCAAAAGACAGACATGAACACTGAAGCTTTCTTT; cdr3_aa: CASSQKTDMNTEAFF; d_call: .; v_call: TRBV5-4; cdr3_length: 15; j_call: TRBJ1-1; clone_size: .
cdr3_nt: TGTGCCAGCAACCAGGACTACGAAAAACTGTTTTTT; cdr3_aa: CASNQDYEKLFF; d_call: .; v_call: TRBV28; cdr3_length: 12; j_call: TRBJ1-4; clone_size: .
cdr3_nt: TGTGCCAGCTCCCCCGGGGCGGGACCCCTCGGCGAGCAGTACTTC; cdr3_aa: CASSPGAGPLGEQYF; d_call: .; v_call: TRBV18; cdr3_length: 15; j_call: TRBJ2-7; clone_size: .
cdr3_nt: TGTGCCAGCAGTTCTGGCCTCGGGGGATTCCAAGAGACCCAGTACTTC; cdr3_aa: CASSSGLGGFQETQYF; d_call: .; v_call: TRBV28; cdr3_length: 16; j_call: TRBJ2-5; clone_size: once
cdr3_nt: TGTGCCAGCAGCTCCGGACAGGGACCGGAAAAACTGTTTTTT; cdr3_aa: CASSSGQGPEKLFF; d_call: TRBD1; v_call: TRBV28; cdr3_length: 14; j_call: TRBJ1-4; clone_size: .
cdr3_nt: TGTGCCAGCAGCTTAGACTCCCACGGAAGGGGGCAGGACGAGCAGTACTTC; cdr3_aa: CASSLDSHGRGQDEQYF; d_call: TRBD1; v_call: TRBV7-9; cdr3_length: 17; j_call: TRBJ2-7; clone_size: .
cdr3_nt: TGTGCCAGCAGCCAGAGGAGGAGCGGGGGCGCACGGAGGGAGCTGTTTTTT; cdr3_aa: CASSQRRSGGARRELFF; d_call: TRBD2; v_call: TRBV11-2; cdr3_length: 17; j_call: TRBJ2-2; clone_size: .
cdr3_nt: TGTGCCTGGAGGGACTCGGGAAACACCATATATTTT; cdr3_aa: CAWRDSGNTIYF; d_call: .; v_call: TRBV30; cdr3_length: 12; j_call: TRBJ1-3; clone_size: once
cdr3_nt: TGTGCCACCAGCTCATCAGGGTTTCAGCCCCAGCATTTT; cdr3_aa: CATSSSGFQPQHF; d_call: .; v_call: TRBV15; cdr3_length: 13; j_call: TRBJ1-5; clone_size: many
cdr3_nt: TGTGCCAGCAACAGGGGGTTAATGGAGACCCAGTACTTC; cdr3_aa: CASNRGLMETQYF; d_call: TRBD1; v_call: TRBV2; cdr3_length: 13; j_call: TRBJ2-5; clone_size: .